This T cell receptor (beta chain) was sequenced for a study of OX40 agonist ivuxolimab in advanced cancers. Study-wide context: The costimulatory receptor OX40 (CD134) was targeted by ivuxolimab, a fully human IgG2 agonistic monoclonal antibody. Of the 50 or so patients in dose escalation, about 20 had hepatocellular carcinoma, some 15 had melanoma, 9 had renal cell carcinoma and 9 had head and neck cancer. Prior anti-PD-1, anti-PD-L1 or anti-CTLA-4 therapy was permitted, and checkpoint inhibitors had been received by about 37% of dose-escalation patients. In the dose-escalation cohort, 70% to 85% of patients were male, and the mean age was 60 years with a range of roughly 20 to 80. Partial responses occurred in three dose-escalation patients: two with cutaneous melanoma and one with hepatocellular carcinoma. Intravenous ivuxolimab was administered to patients every 2 weeks at six dose levels: 0.01, 0.1, 0.3, 1.5, 3 and 10 mg/kg. The paper covers the monotherapy dose-escalation part of the phase I ivuxolimab trial, which included N = 52 patients. The point of sequencing TCRbeta in the periphery was to test whether ivuxolimab changed TCR sequence diversity and drove clonal T-cell expansion.

The trial excluded patients who had a history of autoimmune disease or were on systemic immunosuppression. Peripheral blood for TCR sequencing was collected from all dose cohorts at baseline, on cycle 4 day 1, and on cycle 7 day 1. The samples were drawn from a first-in-human, open-label, multicenter phase I dose-escalation trial of ivuxolimab. Adults with locally advanced or metastatic melanoma, renal cell carcinoma, hepatocellular carcinoma or head and neck squamous cell carcinoma were enrolled in the trial. Before TCR sequencing, CD4+ T cells and CD8+ T cells from peripheral blood were sorted into separate populations. V and J are truncated by 3 bases and 8 bases respectively, leaving an intervening sequence of 17 bases. CDR1 and CDR2, looked up from the germline V gene, are SGHRS and YFSETQ. The CDR3 runs 15 residues from the cysteine to the phenylalanine. Only the CDR3 DNA is retained, 45 bases long and in frame from the first base.

To note about this clone: Its antigen is not yet known. No base quality values were provided; no much bigger clone lies one nucleotide off.

The study at large found these results: In the 0.1-3.0 mg/kg groups, partial responders were among the patients with the lowest normalized peripheral clonal expansion, particularly in CD8+ T cells. At doses of 0.1 to 3.0 mg/kg, clonal expansion of both CD4+ and CD8+ T cells in blood was seen between baseline and week 6. Which antigens the clonally expanded peripheral T cells were specific for was not determined. Low levels of normalized T-cell clonal expansion were also seen in some patients who did not respond. After ivuxolimab, more expanded clones were found on average in CD8+ T cells than in CD4+ T cells.

To sequence the TCRbeta CDR3 region, genomic DNA was isolated from the sorted cells. The immunoSEQ Assay was used to sequence the TCRbeta CDR3 regions. TCRdb took over this immuneACCESS table, retaining in-frame rearrangements with V and J assigned. Such tables are incomplete; in checked studies, under half of the missing clones stem from an unresolved V gene, and the remainder is unexplained. The sample table records approximately 160,000 clones; 90% to 95% of these occur just once. Under 0.4% of the sample lies in the top ten. The sample here was CD4+ or CD8+ T cells sorted from blood, taken in a trial of the OX40 agonist ivuxolimab. This receptor chain uses TRBV5-1 and TRBJ1-4; 6 matching bases give a weak D call of TRBD1. The TCR was taken from an adult with an advanced solid tumor such as melanoma, head and neck, liver or kidney cancer. The CDR3 reads as follows: CASSSLNGQTEKLFF. The DNA sequence follows: TGCGCCAGCAGCTCCCTGAATGGACAGACAGAAAAACTGTTTTTT. Beyond the CDR3, the reference TRBV5-1 and TRBJ1-4 genes provide the residues; the full variable domain reads: KAGVTQTPRYLIKTRGQQVTLSCSPISGHRSVSWYQQTPGQGLQFLFEYFSETQRNKGNFPGRFSGRQFSNSRSEMNVSTLELGDSALYLCASSSLNGQTEKLFFGSGTQLSVL.